Listed below are T cell receptor beta chains from one sample, sequenced in a study of blood T cell repertoires in COVID-19. Only in-frame clones appear in the TCRdb table, and some are missing; sequencing was by immunoSEQ multiplex PCR. Of about 220,000 clones detected, about 87% appear once; the ten largest clones hold roughly 2.5%. The material sequenced was PBMCs or T cells enriched from blood (not recorded which). Every receptor here comes from a young woman who had recovered from COVID-19. Both conserved end residues are part of each CDR3. The order of the fields is J gene, V gene, clone size, D gene, CDR3 protein, CDR3 DNA. D genes are given only for firm matches. The size entry is marked missing in some rows and otherwise reads once, few, many or a size class.

TRBJ1-5	TRBV6-5	-	TRBD1	CAVKVGQGYQPQHF	TGTGCCGTAAAGGTGGGACAGGGATATCAGCCCCAGCATTTT
TRBJ2-2	TRBV7-2	-	TRBD2	CASSLVTGGDTGELFF	TGTGCCAGCAGCTTAGTGACCGGGGGGGACACCGGGGAGCTGTTTTTT
TRBJ2-7	TRBV19	-	-	CASSPRLAYEQYF	TGTGCCAGTAGCCCAAGACTGGCCTACGAGCAGTACTTC
TRBJ1-6	TRBV4-1	-	-	CASSQVGDDSPLHF	TGCGCCAGCAGCCAAGTAGGGGATGATTCACCCCTCCACTTT
TRBJ1-1	TRBV18	-	-	CASSPPVANTEAFF	TGTGCCAGCTCACCACCGGTGGCGAACACTGAAGCTTTCTTT
TRBJ2-1	TRBV19	-	TRBD2	CASSIQTSGGVTPGQFF	TGTGCCAGTAGTATACAAACTAGCGGGGGGGTTACGCCCGGGCAGTTCTTC
TRBJ1-2	TRBV28	-	-	CASSLEHPGGYTF	TGTGCCAGCAGTTTAGAGCACCCTGGTGGCTACACCTTC
TRBJ2-1	TRBV7-2	once	TRBD1	CASSFTGTGEGNEQFF	TGTGCCAGCAGCTTCACCGGGACAGGGGAAGGGAATGAGCAGTTCTTC
TRBJ1-6	TRBV5-4	-	-	CASSLDGTSYNSPLHF	TGTGCCAGCAGCTTGGACGGGACATCTTATAATTCACCCCTCCACTTT
TRBJ2-5	TRBV2	-	-	CASSEAGGYETQYF	TGTGCCAGCAGTGAAGCTGGAGGGTACGAGACCCAGTACTTC
TRBJ1-1	TRBV7-2	-	TRBD1	CASSSLTGGFTEAFF	TGTGCCAGCAGCTCTTTGACAGGGGGATTTACTGAAGCTTTCTTT
TRBJ1-2	TRBV3-1/TRBV3-2	-	-	CASSLMDLGGYTF	TGTGCCAGCAGCCTTATGGACTTGGGTGGCTACACCTTC
TRBJ2-4	TRBV6-5	-	-	CATRDISKNIQYF	TGTGCCACAAGGGACATTAGTAAAAACATTCAGTACTTC
TRBJ1-2	TRBV18	-	-	CASSPSAGFGYTF	TGTGCCAGCTCACCATCGGCAGGGTTTGGCTACACCTTC
TRBJ1-1	TRBV29-1	-	-	CSVVARNTEAFF	TGCAGCGTTGTTGCCAGGAACACTGAAGCTTTCTTT
TRBJ1-2	TRBV19	-	-	CASSPRGGNIYGYTF	TGTGCCAGTAGTCCTCGGGGAGGGAATATCTATGGCTACACCTTC
TRBJ2-3	TRBV5-4	-	TRBD2	CASRKSLAGGSDTQYF	TGTGCCAGCAGAAAATCACTAGCGGGGGGATCAGATACGCAGTATTTT
TRBJ2-1	TRBV7-9	once	TRBD2	CASSLETSGAPYNEQFF	TGTGCCAGCAGCTTAGAGACTAGCGGGGCGCCCTACAATGAGCAGTTCTTC
TRBJ2-6	TRBV6-2/TRBV6-3	few	-	CASSPEGSGANVLTF	TGTGCCAGCAGTCCCGAGGGCTCTGGGGCCAACGTCCTGACTTTC
TRBJ1-4	TRBV6-5	-	-	CASSYSGRVAEKLFF	TGTGCCAGCAGTTACTCTGGCAGGGTGGCTGAAAAACTGTTTTTT
TRBJ1-2	TRBV15	-	-	CATSRDSRGNYGYTF	TGTGCCACCAGCAGAGATAGCCGTGGAAACTATGGCTACACCTTC
TRBJ1-6	TRBV7-8	-	-	CASSLVGPDSSYNSPLHF	TGTGCCAGCAGCTTAGTGGGGCCCGATAGCTCCTATAATTCACCCCTCCACTTT
TRBJ2-4	TRBV19	-	-	CASSPRQDSKNIQYF	TGTGCCAGTAGTCCGCGACAGGACTCCAAAAACATTCAGTACTTC
TRBJ1-1	TRBV10-3	-	-	CAISDRGPTEAFF	TGTGCCATCAGTGATCGGGGTCCCACTGAAGCTTTCTTT
TRBJ2-7	TRBV15	-	-	CATSRSQGPSYEQYF	TGTGCCACCAGCAGATCTCAGGGTCCGTCCTACGAGCAGTACTTC
TRBJ1-1	TRBV29-1	-	TRBD1	CSVDLTGGTEAFF	TGCAGCGTTGATTTGACAGGGGGCACTGAAGCTTTCTTT
TRBJ2-3	TRBV9	-	TRBD1	CASSPPPTRTGGTQYF	TGTGCCAGCAGCCCCCCCCCTACCAGGACAGGGGGTACGCAGTATTTT
TRBJ2-1	TRBV9	-	-	CASSVGSGSYNEQFF	TGTGCCAGCAGCGTAGGAAGCGGGTCCTACAATGAGCAGTTCTTC
TRBJ2-1	TRBV9	-	-	CASSVGGFLYNEQFF	TGTGCCAGCAGCGTAGGAGGGTTCCTCTACAATGAGCAGTTCTTC
TRBJ2-7	TRBV7-3	-	TRBD2	CASGLGGGGNEQYF	TGTGCCAGCGGGCTTGGCGGGGGAGGGAACGAGCAGTACTTC
TRBJ1-2	TRBV6-5	-	-	CASSRQVLRGYTF	TGTGCCAGCAGTCGACAGGTTTTGCGGGGCTACACCTTC
TRBJ2-1	TRBV7-6	-	-	CASSSVGDSSYNEQFF	TGTGCCAGCAGCTCGGTCGGGGATAGCTCCTACAATGAGCAGTTCTTC
TRBJ1-2	TRBV7-2	-	-	CASSSQGLGGYTF	TGTGCCAGCAGCTCACAGGGATTGGGTGGCTACACCTTC
TRBJ2-7	TRBV7-9	-	-	CASRGSEQYF	TGTGCCAGCCGGGGTAGTGAGCAGTACTTC
TRBJ1-6	TRBV27	-	-	CASSFFLNSPLHF	TGTGCCAGCAGTTTCTTCCTAAATTCACCCCTCCACTTT
TRBJ2-2	TRBV5-1	-	-	CASIQGTGTNTGELFF	TGCGCCAGCATCCAAGGGACTGGAACGAACACCGGGGAGCTGTTTTTT
TRBJ1-5	TRBV16	-	-	CASSRVWGGEGQPQHF	TGTGCCAGCAGCAGGGTCTGGGGAGGCGAGGGCCAGCCCCAGCATTTT